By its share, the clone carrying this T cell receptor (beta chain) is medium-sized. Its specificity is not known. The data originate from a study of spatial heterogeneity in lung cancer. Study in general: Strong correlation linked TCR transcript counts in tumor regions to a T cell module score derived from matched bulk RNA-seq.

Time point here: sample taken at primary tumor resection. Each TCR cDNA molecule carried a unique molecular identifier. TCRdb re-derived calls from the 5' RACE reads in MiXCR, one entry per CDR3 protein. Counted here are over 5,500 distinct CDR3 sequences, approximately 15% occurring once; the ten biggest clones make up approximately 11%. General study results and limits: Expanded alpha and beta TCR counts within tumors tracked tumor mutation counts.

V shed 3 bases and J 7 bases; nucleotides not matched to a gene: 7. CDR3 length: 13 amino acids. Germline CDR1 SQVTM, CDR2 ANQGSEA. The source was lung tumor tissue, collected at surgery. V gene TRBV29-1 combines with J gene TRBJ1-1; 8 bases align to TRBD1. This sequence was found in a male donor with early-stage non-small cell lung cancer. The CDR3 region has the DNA TGCAGCGTTGAGGTCGGACAGGGCCTTGAAGCTTTCTTT. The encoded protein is CSVEVGQGLEAFF.